The clone carrying this TCR beta chain was counted at least ten times. This entry belongs to a study of low-dose radiotherapy and immunotherapy resistance in tumors. Across the study: With 1 Gy per fraction every two weeks, Cohort 2 accumulated 13 Gy across 26 weeks. Intravenous cyclophosphamide 200 mg/m2 was given every two weeks, one day before radiation and immunotherapy.

Sample time point: before trial treatment. Advanced solid tumors lacking tumor-infiltrating lymphocytes were present in eligible patients. Germline V gives CDR1 MNHNS, CDR2 SASEGT. The CDR3 sequence is 12 residues long. With 7 bases removed from V and 4 bases from J, the gap between germline ends came to 11 bases. TRAV and TRBV primers primed cDNA for both TCRalpha and TCRbeta. Over about 18 PCR cycles, TCRs were amplified from a constant-region primer and V-primer adapter. TCRdb ran MiXCR on the reads and lists one entry per CDR3 protein. The sample includes tens of thousands of distinct CDR3 sequences, 8% to 10% of them seen just once.

Material: PBMCs, obtained before treatment. V usage is TRBV6-1 and J usage is TRBJ2-7; D call uncertain. The TCR was taken from a male donor with prostate cancer. CDR3 in amino acids: CASTDGGYEQYF. For the CDR3, the DNA is TGTGCCAGCACCGACGGTGGATACGAGCAGTACTTC.